The 18 T cell receptor beta chains below were found in one sample sequenced in a study of OX40 agonist ivuxolimab in advanced cancers. Assay: immunoSEQ multiplex PCR; the TCRdb copy retains only in-frame clones and omits some. The sample yields some 130,000 clones, roughly nine tenths seen once. The sample consisted of CD4+ or CD8+ T cells sorted from blood, taken in a trial of the OX40 agonist ivuxolimab. These receptor sequences come from an adult with an advanced solid tumor such as melanoma, head and neck, liver or kidney cancer.

The chain uses TRBV10-3 and TRBJ2-2; 10 nucleotides match TRBD2. After removal of 2 bases from V and 5 bases from J, the junction contained 8 bases not matched to a gene. The germline V gene encodes CDR1 ENHRY and CDR2 SYGVKD. This CDR3 comprises 17 residues. CDR3 coding DNA: TGTGCCATCAGTGAGCGGGCTAGCGGGAGTCGGACCGGGGAGCTGTTTTTT. Translated, it gives CAISERASGSRTGELFF.

The sample holds one count of this clone. The chain is built from TRBV5-1 and TRBJ2-7; D possibly corresponds to TRBD2 (5 bases). CDR1 is SGHRS and CDR2 is YFSETQ in the germline V gene. The V gene lost 2 bases and the J gene lost 0 bases, with 12 bases spanning the gap. This CDR3 comprises 15 residues. The CDR3 coding sequence is TGCGCCAGCAGCTTCGCGGCGGGCAGCTCCTACGAGCAGTACTTC. Amino acid sequence: CASSFAAGSSYEQYF.

The gene calls are TRBV28 and TRBJ1-1; D is perhaps TRBD1 (6 bases). The germline CDR1 and CDR2 sequences are MDHEN and SYDVKM. V was cut by 5 bases and J by 1 base, with 8 bases left in between. The CDR3 consists of 13 residues. CDR3 nucleotides: TGTGCCAGCAGTGGGGGCACGAACACTGAAGCTTTCTTT. This translates into CASSGGTNTEAFF.

The chain is built from TRBV30 and TRBJ1-3; no definite D call. Trimming shortened V by 0 bases and J by 4 bases, and 10 bases separated the two germline ends. This CDR3 spans 14 amino acids. Per germline, CDR1 GTSNPN and CDR2 SVGIG (reference sequence). DNA of the CDR3: TGTGCCTGGAGTGTGGGTATCGGCGGAAACACCATATATTTT. Translating gives CAWSVGIGGNTIYF.

This clone has only one observation. V gene TRBV18 combines with J gene TRBJ1-5; TRBD1 aligns across 7 bases. J lost 0 bases, V lost 9 bases, and 5 bases had no gene match. The CDR3 sequence is 14 residues long. In germline, CDR1 is KGHSH, CDR2 LQKENI. The CDR3 protein is CASQGQNSNQPQHF. CDR3 in DNA: TGTGCCAGTCAGGGACAGAATAGCAATCAGCCCCAGCATTTT.

V gene TRBV7-3 combines with J gene TRBJ1-5, with a possible D match to TRBD1 (5 bases). Trimming stripped 3 bases from V and 7 bases from J, with 10 bases between. The germline gives CDR1 SGHTA, CDR2 FQGTGA. This CDR3 is built from 13 residues. As DNA, the CDR3 is TGTGCCAGCAGCTTGGGGTGGGGGCAGCCCCAGCATTTT. It encodes CASSLGWGQPQHF.

The genes are TRBV6-5 and TRBJ2-1; 7 bases line up with TRBD1. CDR1 and CDR2 from the germline V gene are MNHEY and SVGAGI. CDR3 length: 15 residues. V lost 4 bases and J lost 1; bases outside the gene matches: 4. The CDR3, as DNA: TGTGCCAGCAGTTTACAGGGGACATCCTACAATGAGCAGTTCTTC. Translated, it gives CASSLQGTSYNEQFF.

V and J are TRBV7-6 and TRBJ1-4; possibly TRBD1 for D (5 bases). The CDR3 is made up of 14 amino acids. Germline loops: CDR1 SGHVS, CDR2 FNYEAQ. Deletions cut 4 bases from V and 10 bases from J, with 16 bases between. The CDR3, as DNA: TGTGCCAGCAGCTCGCGACTGGGTGGGGGAAAACTGTTTTTT. It is translated as CASSSRLGGGKLFF.

The chain uses TRBV6-5 and TRBJ2-5; 9 nucleotides line up with TRBD1. The CDR3 covers 14 residues. Germline V gene lookup returns CDR1 MNHEY and CDR2 SVGAGI. J lost 4 bases, V lost 4 bases, and 4 bases had no gene match. The CDR3 protein is CASSLQGASETQYF. CDR3 DNA: TGTGCCAGCAGTTTACAGGGGGCGTCAGAGACCCAGTACTTC.

This clone was seen just once. This chain uses TRBV19 with TRBJ1-2, with D possibly matching TRBD1 (5 bases). The germline V gene encodes CDR1 LNHDA and CDR2 SQIVND (reference sequence). V dropped 5 bases and J dropped 4 bases, with 14 bases sitting between them. The CDR3 has 14 residues. The CDR3: CASSLRDSSYGYTF. For the CDR3, the DNA is TGTGCCAGTAGTTTACGGGACTCATCCTATGGCTACACCTTC.

The chain joins TRBV28 to TRBJ2-3, with 11 positions matching TRBD2. The germline CDR1 and CDR2 sequences are MDHEN and SYDVKM. CDR3 length: 20 amino acids. V lost 0 bases, J lost 2 bases, and 13 bases stayed unmatched. In DNA form, the CDR3 reads TGTGCCAGCAGTTTATGGGGTAGCGGGAGGGCCGGTATGGACACAGATACGCAGTATTTT. This encodes CASSLWGSGRAGMDTDTQYF.

The chain has TRBV2 and TRBJ2-7; 9 bases are shared with TRBD1. CDR1 is SNHLY, CDR2 FYNNEI, per germline. V shed 7 bases and J 4 bases; nucleotides not matched to a gene: 5. The CDR3 is 13 amino acids. As DNA, the CDR3 is TGTGCCAGCATTGGACAGGGGAATTACGAGCAGTACTTC. It specifies CASIGQGNYEQYF.

This clone is a singleton in its sample. The CDR3 here is CASSPQGSNEQFF. CDR3 nucleotide sequence: TGTGCCAGCAGCCCCCAAGGGTCGAATGAGCAGTTCTTC. V is TRBV9 and J is TRBJ2-1; D not certain. This CDR3 has 13 amino acids. Germline assignment: CDR1 SGDLS and CDR2 YYNGEE. Trimming took off 4 bases at V and 7 bases at J, with 12 bases between the two ends. Full variable domain (missing parts from reference TRBV9 and TRBJ2-1): DSGVTQTPKHLITATGQRVTLRCSPRSGDLSVYWYQQSLDQGLQFLIQYYNGEERAKGNILERFSAQQFPDLHSELNLSSLELGDSALYFCASSPQGSNEQFFGPGTRLTVL.

The chain employs TRBV5-1 and TRBJ2-3, with D perhaps TRBD2 (6 bases). With 4 bases removed from V and 4 bases from J, the gap between germline ends came to 13 bases. The CDR3 loop spans 14 amino acids. Germline loops: CDR1 SGHRS, CDR2 YFSETQ. The DNA of the CDR3 is TGCGCCAGCAGCGCGGGATCGCTCGCAGATACGCAGTATTTT. It codes for CASSAGSLADTQYF.

The chain uses TRBV18 and TRBJ1-5, with 8 bases matching TRBD1. Germline-derived CDR1 and CDR2 are KGHSH and LQKENI. Trimming took 6 bases from V and 5 from J; bases not matched to a gene: 12. The CDR3 is 16 amino acids. The CDR3 DNA reads TGTGCCAGCTCCGCGGCCGGCGGACAGGGTTATCAGCCCCAGCATTTT. Protein sequence: CASSAAGGQGYQPQHF.

The V and J genes are TRBV5-1 and TRBJ1-1, with 7 bases identical to TRBD1. V lost 0 bases and J lost 3; bases outside the gene matches: 2. The CDR3 has 14 amino acids. Looked up from germline, CDR1 is SGHRS and CDR2 is YFSETQ. The CDR3 protein is CASSLDGQDTEAFF. In nucleotides, the CDR3 is TGCGCCAGCAGCTTGGATGGACAGGACACTGAAGCTTTCTTT. The full variable domain, its missing parts supplied by reference TRBV5-1 and TRBJ1-1, is KAGVTQTPRYLIKTRGQQVTLSCSPISGHRSVSWYQQTPGQGLQFLFEYFSETQRNKGNFPGRFSGRQFSNSRSEMNVSTLELGDSALYLCASSLDGQDTEAFFGQGTRLTVV.

This clone was observed a handful of times. This same CDR3 is encoded by further DNA sequences in the sample. The rearrangement links TRBV7-3 to TRBJ2-3, with D unresolved. The CDR3 sequence is 15 residues long. V lost 1 base and J lost 0, with 8 bases in between. Per the germline V gene, CDR1 is SGHTA and CDR2 is FQGTGA. The CDR3 bases are TGTGCCAGCAGCTTAATGGGTGGAAGCACAGATACGCAGTATTTT. This encodes CASSLMGGSTDTQYF.

The chain links TRBV28 to TRBJ2-3; 12 nucleotides line up with TRBD2. The CDR3 extends over 15 amino acids. CDR1 and CDR2 (germline): MDHEN, SYDVKM. Trimming cost V 5 bases and J 7 bases; bases outside gene matches: 7. The CDR3 nucleotides read TGTGCCAGCAGTAGGGCTAGCGGGAGGGCCTATACGCAGTATTTT. It codes for CASSRASGRAYTQYF.